This T cell receptor beta chain was sequenced for a study of cytomegalovirus exposure and HLA in healthy donors. About this clone: The antigen is unknown.

The PCR ran on 60 Vbeta and 13 Jbeta primers. Source study methods: The count from a later analysis was 79 million or so unique TCR beta chains, some 10 million of them shared. The table came from immunoSEQ multiplex PCR; TCRdb's copy has only in-frame clones and leaves some out. The V and J calls and clone size come from that table; D and trimming were worked out from the DNA. The top ten hold about 11% of the sample, which has 60,000 or so clones, 85% seen once. The CDR3 loop spans 14 amino acids. Germline V gives CDR1 LNHDA, CDR2 SQIVND (reference sequence). The V segment lost 7 bases and the J segment 7 bases; nucleotides outside the gene matches: 12. Findings of the study overall: TCR beta V- and J-gene trimming, according to a later analysis, was linked to a missense DCLRE1C variant.

The rearrangement uses TRBV19 and TRBJ2-7; 8 bases fit TRBD2. Sequencing input: PBMCs. The receptor's source is a female donor in good health and CMV-seronegative. The CDR3 is CASTPGLDSSEQYF. The CDR3 DNA reads TGTGCCAGTACCCCGGGACTAGATTCTAGTGAGCAGTACTTC.